This entry concerns a single TCR beta chain. Cohorts were based on clinical histories the participants reported. Before being deemed recovered, Cohort 3 donors had two negative PCRs, clearance, or symptom resolution. The data were obtained in a study of blood T cell repertoires in COVID-19. For the study at large: Sites across the United States, Italy and Spain contributed samples from acute and convalescent COVID-19. Sample material is recorded as cDNA or gDNA derived from T cells, B-cell-depleted T cells, or PBMCs.

Germline V gene lookup returns CDR1 MGHDK and CDR2 SYGVNS. Germline trimming cut 2 bases from V and 5 bases from J; bases unmatched to any gene: 5. This CDR3 spans 15 amino acids. Some clones are missing from TCRdb's copy, which holds only in-frame ones; the method was immunoSEQ multiplex PCR. The data show 260,000 or so clones, under 90% seen once. The J gene is TRBJ2-2, the V gene TRBV25-1, with 7 bases that match TRBD2. The sample comprised PBMCs or T cells enriched from blood (not recorded which). This receptor was obtained from a man aged 18-30 years who had recovered from COVID-19. CDR3 DNA sequence: TGTGCCAGCAGTGAAAGCGGGGTGGTTACCGGGGAGCTGTTTTTT. It encodes CASSESGVVTGELFF.